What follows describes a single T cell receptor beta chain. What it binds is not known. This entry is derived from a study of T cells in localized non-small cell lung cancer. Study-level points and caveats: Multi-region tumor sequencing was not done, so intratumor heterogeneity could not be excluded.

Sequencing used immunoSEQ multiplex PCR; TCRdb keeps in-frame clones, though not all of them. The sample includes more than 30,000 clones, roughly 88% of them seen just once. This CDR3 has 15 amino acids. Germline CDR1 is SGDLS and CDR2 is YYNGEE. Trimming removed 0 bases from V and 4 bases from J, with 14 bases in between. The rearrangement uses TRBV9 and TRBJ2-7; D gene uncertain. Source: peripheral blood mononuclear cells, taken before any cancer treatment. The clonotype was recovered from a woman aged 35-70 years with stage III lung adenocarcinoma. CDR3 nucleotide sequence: TGTGCCAGCAGCGTAGGGTCAGAGAGAGAATACGAGCAGTACTTC. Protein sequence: CASSVGSEREYEQYF.